Below, 22 T cell receptor beta chains from the same sample are listed, as sequenced in a study of PD-1 blockade in classical Hodgkin lymphoma. This table comes from immunoSEQ multiplex PCR, and its TCRdb copy is limited to in-frame clones, with some not included. The sample consists of about 47,000 clones, approximately 91% of them appearing once. Time point specified: newly diagnosed, previously untreated cHL patient sample. Input material: peripheral blood mononuclear cells (PBMCs). These receptors all come from a human donor with classical Hodgkin lymphoma.

The chain joins TRBV4-1 to TRBJ2-2, with 11 positions matching TRBD1. The CDR3 sequence is 18 residues long. Germline CDR1 and CDR2: MGHRA and YSYEKL. V was pared by 3 bases and J by 6 bases, with 12 bases of the junction left unmatched. The CDR3: CASSQTPGQGVRAGELFF. CDR3 sequence (DNA): TGCGCCAGCAGCCAGACTCCGGGACAGGGGGTAAGGGCCGGGGAGCTGTTTTTT.

This clone was detected once. The CDR3 DNA sequence: TGTGCCAGCTCACCACGGTCGGAGGTCACTGAAGCTTTCTTT. Translation: CASSPRSEVTEAFF. The chain combines TRBV18 with TRBJ1-1; D not certain. The CDR3 spans 14 residues. CDR1 and CDR2 from the germline V gene are KGHSH and LQKENI. V lost 1 base and J lost 4, with 10 bases in between. Full variable domain (rest looked up from reference TRBV18 and TRBJ1-1): NAGVMQNPRHLVRRRGQEARLRCSPMKGHSHVYWYRQLPEEGLKFMVYLQKENIIDESGMPKERFSAEFPKEGPSILRIQQVVRGDSAAYFCASSPRSEVTEAFFGQGTRLTVV.

The CDR3 DNA sequence: TGCGCCAGCAGCTTGGAGGGGGGCCCGAACACTGAAGCTTTCTTT. It specifies CASSLEGGPNTEAFF. The chain joins TRBV5-1 to TRBJ1-1; possibly TRBD1 for D (6 bases). There are 15 residues in the CDR3. Germline CDR1 SGHRS, CDR2 YFSETQ. The V end lost 0 bases, the J end lost 1 base, and 10 bases lay between the germline ends.

The gene calls are TRBV7-9 and TRBJ2-1; D is uncertain. The V and J ends lost 7 bases and 9 bases respectively, with 28 bases between them. This CDR3 has 17 residues. CDR1 SEHNR and CDR2 FQNEAQ come from the germline V gene (reference sequence). The CDR3 DNA follows: TGTGCCAGCACCCAATTAGAGGCGACGAGAGGTAGTGGTGAGCAGTTCTTC. Amino acids: CASTQLEATRGSGEQFF.

CDR3 nucleotides: TGTGCCAGCAGTACCGCTACGGGTTACGAGCAGTACTTC. It is translated as CASSTATGYEQYF. The chain uses TRBV6-5 and TRBJ2-7; D gene unclear. From germline, CDR1 is MNHEY and CDR2 SVGAGI. The CDR3 totals 13 residues. V lost 5 bases and J lost 4, with 12 bases in between.

This clone was observed a single time. The rearrangement joins TRBV6-1 to TRBJ2-7; 7 positions match TRBD1. With V trimmed by 0 bases and J by 3 bases, 5 bases remained unmatched. The germline gives CDR1 MNHNS, CDR2 SASEGT. The CDR3 contains 15 residues. The CDR3 DNA sequence: TGTGCCAGCAGTGAAGCACCCGGGACAGTCTACGAGCAGTACGTC. It yields the protein CASSEAPGTVYEQYV.

J is TRBJ1-5 and V is TRBV28; 10 bases are shared with TRBD1. The CDR3 runs 17 residues. V shed 2 bases and J 0 bases; nucleotides not matched to a gene: 4. Germline CDR1 reads MDHEN; CDR2 reads SYDVKM. As DNA, the CDR3 is TGTGCCAGCAGTTTAAGACAGGGGGCGGGTAGCAATCAGCCCCAGCATTTT. This translates into CASSLRQGAGSNQPQHF.

The chain uses TRBV9 and TRBJ1-2, with D unclear. V was clipped by 6 bases and J by 3 bases, with 12 bases between them. The CDR3 has 13 residues. The V gene's germline CDR1 is SGDLS and CDR2 YYNGEE. The CDR3, as DNA: TGTGCCAGCACGAGTTCGGGAGACTATGGCTACACCTTC. This encodes CASTSSGDYGYTF.

This clone has only a few counts. V usage is TRBV27 and J usage is TRBJ1-3; 7 positions agree with TRBD1. Germline V lookup: CDR1 MNHEY, CDR2 SMNVEV (reference sequence). CDR3 length: 14 amino acids. The CDR3 sequence is CAAGGGNSGNTIYF. In DNA form, the CDR3 reads TGTGCAGCAGGGGGGGGGAACAGTGGAAACACCATATATTTT.

In DNA, the CDR3 is TGCAGCGTTGGGAGGATGAACACTGAAGCTTTCTTT. Translation: CSVGRMNTEAFF. The chain recombines TRBV29-1 with TRBJ1-1; D is uncertain. V was trimmed by 4 bases and J by 0 bases, leaving 6 bases between them. Germline V lookup: CDR1 SQVTM, CDR2 ANQGSEA. The CDR3 totals 12 residues.

This clone was seen only once. This sequence joins TRBV2 and TRBJ2-1; perhaps TRBD1 as D (5 bases). Germline lookup yields CDR1 SNHLY and CDR2 FYNNEI. This CDR3 has 15 amino acids. The V end was cut by 6 bases, the J end by 0 bases, with 12 bases between. CDR3: CASRVDSSSYNEQFF. The CDR3 DNA reads TGTGCCAGCAGGGTCGACAGCAGCTCCTACAATGAGCAGTTCTTC.

The V call is TRBV5-1, the J call TRBJ2-5, with TRBD2 identical over 14 bases. This CDR3 is 16 amino acids long. With 4 bases clipped from V and 4 bases from J, the junction kept 6 bases outside the gene matches. The V gene's germline CDR1 is SGHRS and CDR2 YFSETQ. The CDR3 here is CASSPGTSGSAETQYF. DNA of the CDR3: TGCGCCAGCAGCCCTGGGACTAGCGGGAGTGCAGAGACCCAGTACTTC.

The chain couples TRBV7-8 to TRBJ1-2, with 11 bases that match TRBD1. CDR3 length: 15 amino acids. V was pared by 1 base and J by 3 bases, with 1 base of the junction left unmatched. Germline CDR1 SGHVS, CDR2 FQNEAQ. CDR3 sequence (DNA): TGTGCCAGCAGCTTAGGGACAGGGGGCTACTATGGCTACACCTTC. Translating gives CASSLGTGGYYGYTF.

This rearrangement joins TRBV28 to TRBJ2-3, with 9 bases fitting TRBD2. There are 12 residues in the CDR3. V lost 3 bases and J lost 12; bases outside the gene matches: 4. Germline V gene sequence: CDR1 MDHEN, CDR2 SYDVKM. Here the CDR3 reads CASSFGREGQYF. CDR3 nucleotide sequence: TGTGCCAGCAGTTTCGGGCGGGAGGGCCAGTATTTT.

The chain is built from TRBV5-5 and TRBJ2-1; TRBD2 agrees at 9 bases. CDR3 length: 15 amino acids. V was clipped by 5 bases and J by 9 bases; unmatched bases: 12. Germline V lookup: CDR1 SGHKS, CDR2 YYEKEE (reference sequence). The CDR3 region has the DNA TGTGCCAGCAGTTTTGTGCTAGCGGGAACGGTTGAGCAGTTCTTC. It specifies CASSFVLAGTVEQFF.

Only one count was recorded for this clone. This rearrangement joins TRBV6-4 to TRBJ2-7; D is perhaps TRBD2 (5 bases). The ends were cut back, 3 bases at V and 6 bases at J, with 15 bases in the middle. CDR3 length: 14 amino acids. The germline V gene encodes CDR1 MRHNA and CDR2 SNTAGT. The CDR3, as DNA: TGTGCCAGCAGTGAATCAGACGGGATGGGCGAGCAGTACTTC. It yields the protein CASSESDGMGEQYF.

CDR3 DNA sequence: TGCGCCAGCAGCTTGGCACAGGAGACCCAGTACTTC. The encoded protein is CASSLAQETQYF. V and J are TRBV5-1 and TRBJ2-5; unclear D gene. Germline CDR1 and CDR2: SGHRS and YFSETQ. V gave up 0 bases and J gave up 5 bases, with 5 bases separating them. CDR3 length: 12 residues.

The V call is TRBV6-1, the J call TRBJ2-7, with D maybe TRBD1 (6 bases). V was pared by 6 bases and J by 2 bases, with 11 bases between. CDR1 and CDR2 (germline): MNHNS, SASEGT. The CDR3 is 13 amino acids. The CDR3, as DNA: TGTGCCAGCAGCGACAGGACAACCTACGAGCAGTACTTC. It translates to CASSDRTTYEQYF.

There are a few counts of this clone. This chain uses TRBV19 with TRBJ1-5; 7 nucleotides agree with TRBD1. The V gene end was trimmed by 7 bases and the J gene end by 0 bases; junction bases not matched to a gene: 6. Looked up from germline, CDR1 is LNHDA and CDR2 is SQIVND (reference sequence). The CDR3 consists of 15 residues. The CDR3 loop is CASKLGTASNQPQHF. CDR3 DNA: TGTGCCAGTAAGCTTGGGACAGCTAGCAATCAGCCCCAGCATTTT.

The chain links TRBV5-1 to TRBJ2-7; D possibly corresponds to TRBD1 (5 bases). CDR3 length: 12 residues. CDR1 is SGHRS and CDR2 is YFSETQ in the germline V gene. V lost 4 bases and J lost 4, with 9 bases in between. Here the CDR3 reads CASSGARYEQYV. The CDR3 bases are TGCGCCAGCAGCGGGGCGCGTTACGAGCAGTACGTC.

This chain connects TRBV27 to TRBJ1-5; a possible D gene is TRBD1 (5 bases). The CDR3 spans 15 residues. From germline, CDR1 is MNHEY and CDR2 SMNVEV (reference sequence). V was pared by 2 bases and J by 6 bases, with 14 bases between. CDR3 coding DNA: TGTGCCAGCAGTTTAGGGGCGGGAGACACTCAGCCCCAGCATTTT. Translation gives CASSLGAGDTQPQHF.

This clone came up once. The gene calls are TRBV4-1 and TRBJ1-2; no reliable D call. CDR3 length: 15 amino acids. V gave up 6 bases and J gave up 6 bases, with 20 bases separating them. Germline assignment: CDR1 MGHRA and CDR2 YSYEKL. CDR3 coding DNA: TGCGCCAGCAGTCTTATAGGCAGGCCGTTGGATGGCTACACCTTC. It encodes CASSLIGRPLDGYTF.